This passage covers 28 T cell receptor beta chains from one sample sequenced in a study of spatial heterogeneity in lung cancer. TCRdb passed the 5' RACE reads through MiXCR, listing each CDR3 protein once. Here the sample spans 15,000 to 20,000 distinct CDR3 sequences, about 10% being singletons. Time point indicated: blood at routine non-recurrence follow-up after resection. Sequenced material: PBMCs, taken at follow-up. These receptors were collected from a male donor with early-stage non-small cell lung cancer.

This clonotype was observed a few times. The J gene is TRBJ2-2, the V gene TRBV5-1, with 10 bases aligning to TRBD1. This CDR3 has 16 amino acids. The trim removed 4 bases at V and 4 bases at J, leaving 7 bases unmatched. Germline CDR1 and CDR2: SGHRS and YFSETQ. CDR3 coding DNA: TGCGCCAGCAGCCTGTTGGGACAGGGGACCACCGGGGAGCTGTTTTTT. Protein: CASSLLGQGTTGELFF.

V usage is TRBV11-3 and J usage is TRBJ2-1, with 7 bases identical to TRBD2. The germline CDR1 and CDR2 sequences are SGHNT and YENEEA. V lost 0 bases and J lost 8; bases outside the gene matches: 7. This CDR3 has 15 amino acids. The CDR3, as DNA: TGTGCCAGCAGCTTAGAAAGTAGCGGGTCCTATGAGCAGTTCTTC. Protein product: CASSLESSGSYEQFF.

This clonotype was observed at least ten times. The V call is TRBV2, the J call TRBJ2-7; 9 nucleotides match TRBD1. The germline V gene has CDR1 SNHLY and CDR2 FYNNEI. The CDR3 totals 14 residues. Trimming at V came to 11 bases and at J to 1 base, leaving 9 bases not matched to a gene. Written as DNA, the CDR3 is TGTGCCCGATCCGAGGGACAGGGTTCCTACGAGCAGTACTTC. Residues: CARSEGQGSYEQYF.

Notes on this clonotype: A much larger clone lies one base from this, so it may be a read error. The rearrangement links TRBV5-1 to TRBJ1-6; D is ambiguous. The CDR3 spans 14 residues. Trimming took 6 bases from V and 7 from J, leaving 14 bases between them. Germline CDR1 and CDR2: SGHRS and YFSETQ. The CDR3 DNA follows: TGCGCCAGCAACTCCGGGGAATCCAATTCACCCCTCCACTTT. Protein: CASNSGESNSPLHF.

V gene TRBV5-1 combines with J gene TRBJ2-3, with unresolved D. The germline gives CDR1 SGHRS, CDR2 YFSETQ. Trimming pared 0 bases from V and 0 bases from J, leaving 11 bases between. CDR3 length: 16 amino acids. CDR3 region: CASSLEGRPSTDTQYF. CDR3 sequence (DNA): TGCGCCAGCAGCTTGGAGGGCAGGCCTAGCACAGATACGCAGTATTTT.

As regards this clonotype: A read error is possible here, since a much larger clone lies one base away. This chain links TRBV6-6 with TRBJ1-1; D possibly corresponds to TRBD1 (5 bases). The V end lost 6 bases, the J end lost 8 bases, and 16 bases lay between the germline ends. The germline CDR1 and CDR2 sequences are MNHNY and SVGAGI (reference sequence). The CDR3 is 13 amino acids. DNA of the CDR3: TGTGCCAGCAGGCGAGGGATAGGGGAGGAAGCTTTCTTT. It specifies CASRRGIGEEAFF.

This clonotype was detected only a few times. The chain couples TRBV6-5 to TRBJ2-3; no clear D. CDR3 length: 16 amino acids. V was cut by 2 bases and J by 0 bases, with 12 bases left in between. Germline V gene lookup returns CDR1 MNHEY and CDR2 SVGAGI. CDR3 residues: CASSYGRPYSTDTQYF. The CDR3 nucleotides are TGTGCCAGCAGTTACGGCCGGCCCTATAGCACAGATACGCAGTATTTT.

This clonotype has at least ten counts. The gene calls are TRBV11-2 and TRBJ2-5, with a possible D match to TRBD2 (6 bases). There are 14 residues in the CDR3. V was cut by 3 bases and J by 3 bases, with 11 bases left in between. CDR1 is SGHAT, CDR2 FQNNGV, per germline. CDR3 DNA sequence: TGTGCCAGCAGCTTGGCGGGAACAAAAGAGACCCAGTACTTC. Its protein is CASSLAGTKETQYF.

This clonotype has ten or more counts. The chain couples TRBV19 to TRBJ1-5; D is ambiguous. The CDR3 is 15 amino acids. V dropped 8 bases and J dropped 0 bases, with 14 bases sitting between them. CDR1 LNHDA and CDR2 SQIVND come from the germline V gene (reference sequence). The CDR3 protein is CASELADTSNQPQHF. The CDR3 nucleotides read TGTGCCAGTGAGTTGGCAGACACTAGCAATCAGCCCCAGCATTTT.

This clonotype was found many times. V is TRBV2 and J is TRBJ2-7; perhaps TRBD1 as D (6 bases). Trimming took 5 bases from V and 3 from J, leaving 8 bases between them. CDR1 and CDR2 (germline): SNHLY, FYNNEI. CDR3 length: 12 amino acids. The CDR3 loop reads CASSKDSYEQYF. CDR3 in DNA: TGTGCCAGCAGTAAGGACAGCTACGAGCAGTACTTC.

Relative to its sample, this clonotype is medium-sized (0.01 to 0.1%). In DNA, the CDR3 is TGTGCCAGCAGTTTAGGCGTTAACTATGGCTACACCTTC. Protein sequence: CASSLGVNYGYTF. The rearrangement joins TRBV27 to TRBJ1-2; D unclear. V lost 2 bases, J lost 1 base, and 5 bases lay in between. Per the germline V gene, CDR1 is MNHEY and CDR2 is SMNVEV (reference sequence). The CDR3 has 13 amino acids.

This clonotype appeared many times. The chain has TRBV10-3 and TRBJ1-1; no reliable D call. This CDR3 is 16 amino acids long. V was trimmed by 6 bases and J by 2 bases, leaving 19 bases between them. Germline V CDR1 and CDR2: ENHRY, SYGVKD. The CDR3 nucleotides read TGTGCCATCAGCCTCGGTACCCGGACGGAAAACACTGAAGCTTTCTTT. The encoded protein is CAISLGTRTENTEAFF.

This clonotype was counted ten times or more. The chain uses TRBV7-9 and TRBJ2-5; D unclear. The CDR3 loop spans 15 amino acids. V lost 5 bases to trimming and J lost 2 bases, with 15 bases between them. Germline assignment: CDR1 SEHNR and CDR2 FQNEAQ (reference sequence). For the CDR3, the DNA is TGTGCCAGCAGCGGAGATAGTGGTCCGCAAGAGACCCAGTACTTC. Residues: CASSGDSGPQETQYF. Complete variable domain (other parts from reference TRBV7-9 and TRBJ2-5): DTGVSQNPRHKITKRGQNVTFRCDPISEHNRLYWYRQTLGQGPEFLTYFQNEAQLEKSRLLSDRFSAERPKGSFSTLEIQRTEQGDSAMYLCASSGDSGPQETQYFGPGTRLLVL.

This clonotype appeared a few times. The gene calls are TRBV14 and TRBJ2-7, with D unresolved. CDR3 length: 14 amino acids. CDR1 is SGHDN and CDR2 is FVKESK in the germline V gene. Between the trimmed V and J ends, which lost 4 bases and 6 bases, there was a span of 16 bases. CDR3 sequence reads: CASSRTGLWAEQYF. The CDR3 coding sequence is TGTGCCAGCAGCCGCACTGGGTTATGGGCCGAGCAGTACTTC.

V and J are TRBV7-9 and TRBJ2-7; TRBD1 agrees at 7 bases. The ends lost 4 bases at V and 3 bases at J; junction bases unmatched: 12. The CDR3 has 16 residues. The germline V gene encodes CDR1 SEHNR and CDR2 FQNEAQ (reference sequence). CDR3 DNA: TGTGCCAGCAGCTCCGGCCGGGACAGTGTCAACTACGAGCAGTACTTC. This codes for CASSSGRDSVNYEQYF.

As regards this clonotype: The junction and the germline gene differ at one end; a read error may be behind it. V and J are TRBV4-2 and TRBJ2-2; 10 bases are a match to TRBD2. From germline, CDR1 is LGHNA and CDR2 YNFKEQ. The CDR3 contains 20 residues. The CDR3 reads CASSQDSPSGSEANTGDLFF. The DNA for the CDR3 is TGTGCCAGCAGCCAAGATTCGCCTAGCGGGAGTGAAGCGAACACCGGGGACCTGTTTTTT.

This clonotype was detected ten times or more. The J gene is TRBJ1-5, the V gene TRBV12-3 or TRBV12-4; 7 nucleotides align to TRBD1. Germline trimming cut 7 bases from V and 1 base from J; bases unmatched to any gene: 19. The CDR3 is 19 residues long. CDR3 region: CASTHRTGDTLFSNQPQHF. CDR3 nucleotide sequence: TGTGCCAGCACACATCGGACAGGAGACACCCTTTTCAGCAATCAGCCCCAGCATTTT.

By frequency in the sample, this clonotype is medium-sized. The chain recombines TRBV19 with TRBJ2-1, with 14 bases lining up with TRBD2. The CDR3 covers 20 residues. Germline CDR1 and CDR2: LNHDA and SQIVND (reference sequence). Trimming took 5 bases from V and 0 from J; bases not matched to a gene: 12. The CDR3 loop reads CASSPGLAGAAVHSYNEQFF. The CDR3 DNA reads as TGTGCCAGTAGTCCGGGACTAGCGGGGGCCGCTGTTCACTCCTACAATGAGCAGTTCTTC.

This chain uses TRBV7-8 with TRBJ2-5, with 9 bases fitting TRBD1. After removal of 4 bases from V and 5 bases from J, the junction contained 14 bases not matched to a gene. Germline-derived CDR1 and CDR2 are SGHVS and FQNEAQ. The CDR3 has 17 residues. CDR3 amino acids: CASSSRAGTGQVETQYF. DNA of the CDR3: TGTGCCAGCAGCTCAAGGGCGGGGACAGGGCAGGTGGAGACCCAGTACTTC.

This clonotype was detected a few times. The chain combines TRBV29-1 with TRBJ2-5; D could derive from TRBD1 or TRBD2 (5 bases each). With 6 bases removed from V and 4 bases from J, the gap between germline ends came to 18 bases. Germline V CDR1 and CDR2: SQVTM, ANQGSEA. CDR3 size: 14 residues. In DNA form, the CDR3 reads TGCAGCGTGATCAGGGTGGCAGGAGGAGAGACCCAGTACTTC. Translation: CSVIRVAGGETQYF. The entire variable domain, with the rest obtained from reference TRBV29-1 and TRBJ2-5, is as follows: SAVISQKPSRDICQRGTSLTIQCQVDSQVTMMFWYRQQPGQSLTLIATANQGSEATYESGFVIDKFPISRPNLTFSTLTVSNMSPEDSSIYLCSVIRVAGGETQYFGPGTRLLVL.

The chain joins TRBV29-1 to TRBJ2-7; D not certain. Germline V gene sequence: CDR1 SQVTM, CDR2 ANQGSEA. The V gene lost 4 bases and the J gene lost 0 bases, with 7 bases spanning the gap. The CDR3 has 12 amino acids. DNA of the CDR3: TGCAGCGTTGTCGGTGACTCCTACGAGCAGTACTTC. Translating gives CSVVGDSYEQYF.

This clonotype occurred many times. This chain uses TRBV19 with TRBJ1-4; D is unresolved. This CDR3 is built from 14 residues. Between the trimmed V and J ends, which lost 5 bases and 4 bases, there was a span of 11 bases. Germline lookup yields CDR1 LNHDA and CDR2 SQIVND (reference sequence). CDR3 DNA sequence: TGTGCCAGTAGTCTCGGCAGAGTTAATGAAAAACTGTTTTTT. Its protein is CASSLGRVNEKLFF.

This chain connects TRBV6-6 to TRBJ2-7; the D gene is possibly TRBD1 (6 bases). The CDR3 runs to 15 residues. Germline CDR1 MNHNY, CDR2 SVGAGI (reference sequence). The ends were cut back, 6 bases at V and 2 bases at J, with 17 bases in the middle. This chain's CDR3 is CASSPPRGPTYEQYF. CDR3 coding DNA: TGTGCCAGCAGCCCTCCCAGGGGTCCTACCTACGAGCAGTACTTC.

The chain uses TRBV4-1 and TRBJ2-5, with a weak D call TRBD1 (6 bases). The CDR3 extends over 20 amino acids. The germline V gene encodes CDR1 MGHRA and CDR2 YSYEKL. V lost 3 bases, J lost 1 base, and 27 bases lay in between. CDR3 sequence reads: CASSQPNADSTIHRQETQYF. In DNA form, the CDR3 reads TGCGCCAGCAGCCAGCCTAATGCGGACAGTACAATCCACCGCCAAGAGACCCAGTACTTC.

This clonotype has ten or more counts. The gene calls are TRBV2 and TRBJ2-2; a weak D match, TRBD2 (7 bases). The CDR3 extends over 16 amino acids. Germline V gives CDR1 SNHLY, CDR2 FYNNEI. V was shortened by 7 bases and J by 5 bases, with 20 bases between the two germline ends. CDR3 sequence reads: CASMPRGGAGTGELFF. The CDR3 nucleotides read TGTGCCAGCATGCCGAGGGGGGGCGCTGGGACCGGGGAGCTGTTTTTT. The whole variable domain, remainder taken from reference TRBV2 and TRBJ2-2, is EPEVTQTPSHQVTQMGQEVILRCVPISNHLYFYWYRQILGQKVEFLVSFYNNEISEKSEIFDDQFSVERPDGSNFTLKIRSTKLEDSAMYFCASMPRGGAGTGELFFGEGSRLTVL.

This clonotype came up many times. Here the CDR3 reads CSVQTGSYEQYF. In nucleotides, the CDR3 is TGCAGCGTTCAGACAGGGAGCTACGAGCAGTACTTC. The V call is TRBV29-1, the J call TRBJ2-7, with 7 bases identical to TRBD1. The CDR3 has 12 residues. Germline-derived CDR1 and CDR2 are SQVTM and ANQGSEA. With 5 bases clipped from V and 3 bases from J, the junction kept 4 bases outside the gene matches.

This clonotype occurred many times. The rearrangement uses TRBV2 and TRBJ2-3; D is uncertain. This CDR3 is 13 amino acids long. The germline V gene has CDR1 SNHLY and CDR2 FYNNEI. V was shortened by 6 bases and J by 2 bases, with 9 bases between the two germline ends. CDR3: CASSVEYTDTQYF. CDR3 DNA: TGTGCCAGCAGCGTAGAGTACACAGATACGCAGTATTTT.

Ten or more counts support this clonotype. The rearrangement joins TRBV29-1 to TRBJ2-1; 14 bases align to TRBD2. V trimming: 5 bases; J trimming: 7 bases; junction bases outside the gene matches: 13. This CDR3 spans 17 amino acids. Germline V gene data show CDR1 as SQVTM and CDR2 as ANQGSEA. The CDR3 nucleotides read TGCAGCGTTTACGACCAGACTAGCGGGAGGGCCCGGAATGAGCAGTTCTTC. Protein sequence: CSVYDQTSGRARNEQFF.